These 30 T cell receptor beta chains came from one sample sequenced in a study of beta chain features in type 1 diabetes. Every bit of the isolated RNA underwent reverse transcription, so sequencing read expressed TCRB transcripts. The repertoire was sequenced with immunoSEQ multiplex PCR; TCRdb's copy has only in-frame clones and lacks some. The table lists over 100,000 clones, roughly 40% of them singletons, with roughly 0.07% in the top ten. Sequenced: stem cell memory CD4+ T cells from blood. The receptors were sampled from a woman younger than 30 in good health.

The gene calls are TRBV6-1 and TRBJ2-7; 8 bases are a match to TRBD2. CDR1 MNHNS and CDR2 SASEGT come from the germline V gene. After removal of 10 bases from V and 6 bases from J, the junction contained 11 bases not matched to a gene. This CDR3 has 13 amino acids. The CDR3 DNA reads TGTGCCACTAATCCGGGACTAGAAGTCGAGCAGTACTTC. Amino acids: CATNPGLEVEQYF.

The gene calls are TRBV28 and TRBJ2-1, with 7 nucleotides matching TRBD1. The CDR3 sequence is 14 residues long. Germline values: CDR1 MDHEN, CDR2 SYDVKM. J was trimmed by 4 bases and V by 8 bases; bases with no gene match: 8. CDR3 in amino acids: CASFPGQLYNEQFF. The CDR3 DNA is TGTGCCAGCTTTCCGGGACAGCTATACAATGAGCAGTTCTTC.

In its sample, this clone was seen once. This chain uses TRBV7-9 with TRBJ1-2, with a tentative D call TRBD1 (6 bases). CDR1 is SEHNR and CDR2 is FQNEAQ in the germline V gene (reference sequence). This CDR3 contains 15 residues. V was pared by 5 bases and J by 8 bases, with 21 bases between. CDR3 protein: CASSLRQDPGYGYTF. The CDR3 DNA sequence: TGTGCCAGCAGCCTCCGACAGGACCCGGGATACGGCTACACCTTC. Together with reference TRBV7-9 and TRBJ1-2, the CDR3 gives the full variable domain: DTGVSQNPRHKITKRGQNVTFRCDPISEHNRLYWYRQTLGQGPEFLTYFQNEAQLEKSRLLSDRFSAERPKGSFSTLEIQRTEQGDSAMYLCASSLRQDPGYGYTFGSGTRLTVV.

Of note for this clone: One end of the junction varies from germline; a read error may be responsible. This chain links TRBV7-7 with TRBJ1-4; 10 nucleotides agree with TRBD1. The CDR3 runs to 16 residues. CDR1 and CDR2 (germline): SSHAT, FNYEAQ (reference sequence). This chain's CDR3 is CASIPDRGPTNEKLFF. CDR3 in DNA: TGTGCTAGCATACCTGACAGGGGGCCAACTAATGAAAAACTGTTTTTT. Full variable domain (outside the CDR3, taken from reference TRBV7-7 and TRBJ1-4): GAGVSQSPRYKVTKRGQDVTLRCDPISSHATLYWYQQALGQGPEFLTYFNYEAQPDKSGLPSDRFSAERPEGSISTLTIQRTEQRDSAMYRCASIPDRGPTNEKLFFGSGTQLSVL.

V and J are TRBV28 and TRBJ2-3; 7 nucleotides align to TRBD2. Germline assignment: CDR1 MDHEN and CDR2 SYDVKM. V was clipped by 3 bases and J by 3 bases; unmatched bases: 3. The CDR3 is 14 residues long. DNA for the CDR3: TGTGCCAGCAGTTTTACACTAGCGACAGATACGCAGTATTTT. It is translated as CASSFTLATDTQYF.

The V gene is TRBV7-8, the J gene TRBJ1-4; a weak D match, TRBD1 (5 bases). The CDR3 totals 18 residues. Trimming removed 4 bases from V and 0 bases from J, with 18 bases in between. The V gene's germline CDR1 is SGHVS and CDR2 FQNEAQ. The CDR3 coding sequence is TGTGCCAGCAGCTCACGTGCAGGGTTCACTGCAACTAATGAAAAACTGTTTTTT. Its translation is CASSSRAGFTATNEKLFF.

V is TRBV15 and J is TRBJ1-2, with TRBD1 matching over 9 bases. Germline CDR1 is LNHNV and CDR2 is YYDKDF (reference sequence). This CDR3 region has 13 residues. The V segment lost 6 bases and the J segment 4 bases; nucleotides outside the gene matches: 3. CDR3 sequence (DNA): TGTGCCACCAGGCCGGGACAGGGCTATGGCTACACCTTC. As protein: CATRPGQGYGYTF.

This clone was picked up a small number of times. CDR3 DNA sequence: TGCAGCGCTCAGGGGAACTATGGCTACACCTTC. The encoded protein is CSAQGNYGYTF. The V call is TRBV29-1, the J call TRBJ1-2; TRBD1 might be the D (6 bases). This CDR3 contains 11 residues. V was cut by 7 bases and J by 2 bases, with 8 bases left in between. The germline V gene has CDR1 SQVTM and CDR2 ANQGSEA.

J is TRBJ1-6 and V is TRBV30; TRBD1 aligns across 7 bases. V lost 0 bases and J lost 9; bases outside the gene matches: 8. The V gene's germline CDR1 is GTSNPN and CDR2 SVGIG (reference sequence). The CDR3 contains 15 residues. The CDR3 bases are TGTGCCTGGAGTGTACGGGGACAGCTCCTTTCACCCCTCCACTTT. Its translation is CAWSVRGQLLSPLHF. Drawing the rest from reference TRBV30 and TRBJ1-6, the complete variable domain is SQTIHQWPATLVQPVGSPLSLECTVEGTSNPNLYWYRQAAGRGLQLLFYSVGIGQISSEVPQNLSASRPQDRQFILSSKKLLLSDSGFYLCAWSVRGQLLSPLHFGNGTRLTVT.

The table lists this clone with a count of one. The chain combines TRBV19 with TRBJ1-1; D is undetermined. Trimming removed 7 bases from V and 0 bases from J, with 15 bases in between. Germline V gene lookup returns CDR1 LNHDA and CDR2 SQIVND (reference sequence). The CDR3 extends over 15 amino acids. The CDR3: CASTAGLRMNTEAFF. The CDR3 DNA sequence: TGTGCCAGTACCGCCGGACTGAGAATGAACACTGAAGCTTTCTTT.

In this sample, this clone turned up once. The rearrangement uses TRBV7-9 and TRBJ2-4, with no clear D. Trimming stripped 3 bases from V and 8 bases from J, with 11 bases between. The CDR3 is made up of 13 amino acids. Germline V CDR1 and CDR2: SEHNR, FQNEAQ (reference sequence). CDR3 coding DNA: TGTGCCAGCAGCTTCGTCCTAAGCGACATTCAGTACTTC. Its translation is CASSFVLSDIQYF.

This clone was counted a few times. The rearrangement joins TRBV5-1 to TRBJ2-3; 7 bases map to TRBD1. J gave up 4 bases and V 3 bases, and 5 bases lay outside the gene matches. Per germline, CDR1 SGHRS and CDR2 YFSETQ. The CDR3 runs to 14 residues. For the CDR3, the DNA is TGCGCCAGCAGCTCCACAGGGGTCCCAGATACGCAGTATTTT. This translates into CASSSTGVPDTQYF.

V gene TRBV6-6 combines with J gene TRBJ2-1, with 9 nucleotides matching TRBD1. The ends lost 11 bases at V and 9 bases at J; junction bases unmatched: 14. Germline V CDR1 and CDR2: MNHNY, SVGAGI (reference sequence). The CDR3 length is 14 residues. The DNA for the CDR3 is TGTGCCCTTTCCCGGGACAGGGACTTCAGTGAGCAGTTCTTC. It yields the protein CALSRDRDFSEQFF.

V usage is TRBV7-2 and J usage is TRBJ2-3; D is perhaps TRBD2 (6 bases). Germline CDR1 and CDR2: SGHTA and FQGNSA. CDR3 length: 14 residues. V shed 2 bases and J shed 5 bases, with 11 bases lying between them. CDR3 in DNA: TGTGCCAGCAGCTTAAGGAGGGGTCAAGATACGCAGTATTTT. Protein: CASSLRRGQDTQYF.

This clone was seen only a few times. The rearrangement uses TRBV9 and TRBJ2-7; 10 positions agree with TRBD2. The CDR3 has 16 amino acids. V was clipped by 4 bases and J by 0 bases; unmatched bases: 7. Germline CDR1 reads SGDLS; CDR2 reads YYNGEE. Here the CDR3 reads CASSLGLARSSYEQYF. The CDR3 nucleotides are TGTGCCAGCAGCCTGGGACTAGCGAGGAGCTCCTACGAGCAGTACTTC.

V and J are TRBV18 and TRBJ1-2; 7 positions match TRBD1. Germline V gene lookup returns CDR1 KGHSH and CDR2 LQKENI. V lost 3 bases and J lost 8; bases outside the gene matches: 15. There are 16 residues in the CDR3. CDR3 in amino acids: CASSPPSRGIEGGYTF. The CDR3, as DNA: TGTGCCAGCTCACCTCCCAGCAGGGGGATAGAAGGCGGCTACACCTTC.

CDR3 nucleotides: TGTGCCAGCAGCCCCCGGACTAGCGGCTTCTACAATGAGCAGTTCTTC. Its protein product is CASSPRTSGFYNEQFF. The genes are TRBV21-1 and TRBJ2-1; TRBD2, the table's D call, was not compared with the DNA. TRBV21-1 is termed a pseudogene. The length of the CDR3 is 16 residues.

The chain recombines TRBV6-5 with TRBJ1-1; 8 nucleotides agree with TRBD1. J lost 4 bases, V lost 6 bases, and 4 bases had no gene match. Germline-derived CDR1 and CDR2 are MNHEY and SVGAGI. The CDR3 totals 13 residues. CDR3 sequence reads: CASRSGGRTEAFF. Here the CDR3 DNA reads TGTGCCAGCAGATCAGGGGGCCGCACTGAAGCTTTCTTT.

This clone has only a few counts. The DNA for the CDR3 is TGTGCCAGCAGCTCGGGACTTAACACCGGGGAGCTGTTTTTT. It yields the protein CASSSGLNTGELFF. The chain carries TRBV7-2 and TRBJ2-2, with D possibly being TRBD2 (6 bases). This CDR3 spans 14 amino acids. With 4 bases removed from V and 2 bases from J, the gap between germline ends came to 8 bases. Germline V gene sequence: CDR1 SGHTA, CDR2 FQGNSA.

There are a few counts of this clone. The chain recombines TRBV4-1 with TRBJ2-3, with 7 bases aligning to TRBD2. Germline V gene sequence: CDR1 MGHRA, CDR2 YSYEKL. Trimming took 6 bases from V and 4 from J; bases not matched to a gene: 4. The CDR3 is made up of 13 amino acids. CDR3 sequence reads: CASRPLASDTQYF. CDR3 nucleotide sequence: TGCGCCAGCAGACCACTAGCGTCAGATACGCAGTATTTT.

This clone was picked up a small number of times. One junction end disagrees with the germline gene, perhaps due to a read error. This chain joins TRBV6-1 and TRBJ2-7, with a tentative D call TRBD1 (6 bases). From germline, CDR1 is MNHNS and CDR2 SASEGT. This CDR3 has 17 residues. Written as DNA, the CDR3 is TGTGCCAGCAGCGAAGGAGTGAAGACAGGTCCCTACTACGAGCAGTACTTC. Translated: CASSEGVKTGPYYEQYF.

V and J are TRBV4-1 and TRBJ2-5, with a possible D match to TRBD2 (6 bases). Germline values: CDR1 MGHRA, CDR2 YSYEKL. CDR3 size: 16 residues. Trimming took 2 bases from V and 7 from J, leaving 20 bases between them. CDR3 nucleotides: TGCGCCAGCAGCCAAATCCTGGCGGGGTTCGGCGGGACCCAGTACTTC. Amino acid sequence: CASSQILAGFGGTQYF.

The chain is built from TRBV27 and TRBJ1-5; D perhaps matches TRBD1 (6 bases). V lost 2 bases and J 3 bases, leaving 8 bases between the germline ends. The CDR3 is made up of 14 amino acids. Germline V CDR1 and CDR2: MNHEY, SMNVEV (reference sequence). CDR3 protein: CASSLGGHNQPQHF. As DNA, the CDR3 is TGTGCCAGCAGTTTAGGGGGCCACAATCAGCCCCAGCATTTT.

The rearrangement links TRBV28 to TRBJ1-5; unclear D gene. The CDR3 is 12 residues long. The V gene lost 5 bases and the J gene lost 6 bases, with 8 bases spanning the gap. The germline V gene has CDR1 MDHEN and CDR2 SYDVKM. The CDR3 reads CASSLSGQPQHF. Here the CDR3 DNA reads TGTGCCAGCAGTCTTAGCGGTCAGCCCCAGCATTTT.

The sample holds a few counts of this clone. J is TRBJ2-2 and V is TRBV28; a weak D match, TRBD2 (6 bases). The germline gives CDR1 MDHEN, CDR2 SYDVKM. This CDR3 contains 17 residues. V was trimmed by 3 bases and J by 6 bases, leaving 20 bases between them. This CDR3 is CASSLLTRERSSGELFF. The CDR3 DNA is TGTGCCAGCAGTTTGCTTACCCGGGAGAGGTCATCCGGGGAGCTGTTTTTT.

This clone was counted between two and nine times. This chain links TRBV6-5 with TRBJ2-1; D not resolved. CDR1 MNHEY and CDR2 SVGAGI come from the germline V gene. Trimming left V 0 bases short and J 0 bases short, with 9 bases between. This CDR3 has 16 amino acids. Written as DNA, the CDR3 is TGTGCCAGCAGTTACTCAGGAGCTACCTCCTACAATGAGCAGTTCTTC. Translation gives CASSYSGATSYNEQFF.

V is TRBV5-1 and J is TRBJ2-3; 7 nucleotides line up with TRBD2. Germline assignment: CDR1 SGHRS and CDR2 YFSETQ. There are 15 residues in the CDR3. Trimming took 0 bases from V and 6 from J; bases not matched to a gene: 7. DNA of the CDR3: TGCGCCAGCAGCTTGGTTGGGGCGGGAGAGGATACGCAGTATTTT. The encoded protein is CASSLVGAGEDTQYF.

The chain combines TRBV6-6 with TRBJ1-3; no reliable D call. The CDR3 runs to 15 residues. V lost 0 bases, J lost 0 bases, and 6 bases lay in between. Germline CDR1 is MNHNY and CDR2 is SVGAGI (reference sequence). CDR3 sequence (DNA): TGTGCCAGCAGTTACTCATCGAGCTCTGGAAACACCATATATTTT. The encoded protein is CASSYSSSSGNTIYF.

The chain has TRBV10-3 and TRBJ2-3, with a tentative D call TRBD2 (6 bases). From germline, CDR1 is ENHRY and CDR2 SYGVKD. Deletions cut 3 bases from V and 6 bases from J, with 13 bases between. The CDR3 loop spans 14 amino acids. The CDR3 nucleotides read TGTGCCATCAGTGATAGGGGACTCGACGATACGCAGTATTTT. It yields the protein CAISDRGLDDTQYF.

CDR3 amino acids: CASSPDWALNTEAFF. The CDR3 region has the DNA TGTGCCAGCTCACCAGATTGGGCCTTGAACACTGAAGCTTTCTTT. The gene calls are TRBV18 and TRBJ1-1; D is ambiguous. V was shortened by 2 bases and J by 0 bases, with 10 bases between the two germline ends. CDR1 is KGHSH and CDR2 is LQKENI in the germline V gene. The CDR3 extends over 15 amino acids.